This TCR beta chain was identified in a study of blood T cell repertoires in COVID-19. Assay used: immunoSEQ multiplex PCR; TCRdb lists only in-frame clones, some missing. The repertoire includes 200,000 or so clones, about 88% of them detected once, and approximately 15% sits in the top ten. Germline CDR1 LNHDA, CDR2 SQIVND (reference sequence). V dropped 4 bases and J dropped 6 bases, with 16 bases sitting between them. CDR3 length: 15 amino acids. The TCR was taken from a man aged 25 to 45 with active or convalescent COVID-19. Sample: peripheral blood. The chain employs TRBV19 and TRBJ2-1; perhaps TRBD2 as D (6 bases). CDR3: CASSKRYVGGNEQFF. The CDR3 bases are TGTGCCAGTAGTAAGAGGTATGTCGGGGGCAATGAGCAGTTCTTC.